This passage covers 22 T cell receptor beta chains from one sample sequenced in a study of T cells in Graves' hyperthyroidism and ophthalmopathy. Amplification of TCR beta CDR3 regions used RNA as the template. First-round RT-PCR with HTBI primers amplified the TCR CDR3 region. From the multiplex PCR reads, TCRdb called clonotypes with MiXCR, one entry per CDR3 protein. The sample contains more than 500,000 distinct CDR3 sequences, less than 15% of which appear only once. Sequencing was carried out using blood. These receptors all come from a woman aged 40 to 55 with Graves' hyperthyroidism.

In regard to this clonotype: Mismatch with germline at one junction end may stem from a read error. The chain couples TRBV6-2 or TRBV6-3 to TRBJ2-7; 7 nucleotides line up with TRBD1. The CDR3 is 17 amino acids. Germline CDR1 is MNHEY and CDR2 is SVGEGT. CDR3 DNA: TGTGCCGGCAGTGTGCGTGACAGGGTGGTTTCCGTGTACGAGCAGTACTTC. Translated: CAGSVRDRVVSVYEQYF.

Regarding this clonotype: Just one base apart from a much larger clone, this may be a read error. The DNA of the CDR3 is TGTGCTAGTGGTTTGGTAAGACTTAAGGGGACTCTCAAAAACATTCGGTACTTC. Residues: CASGLVRLKGTLKNIRYF. This sequence joins TRBV12-5 and TRBJ2-4; TRBD2 is a possible D gene (6 bases). CDR1 is LGHNT and CDR2 is FRNRAP in the germline V gene. The CDR3 has 18 residues.

This clonotype was detected only a few times. The V call is TRBV7-9, the J call TRBJ1-6; 9 bases are a match to TRBD1. V lost 5 bases, J lost 8 bases, and 7 bases stayed unmatched. The CDR3 covers 15 residues. Germline CDR1 reads SEHNR; CDR2 reads FQNEAQ (reference sequence). CDR3 sequence reads: CASSPGTGIYSPLHF. The CDR3 DNA reads as TGTGCCAGCAGCCCGGGGACAGGGATTTATTCACCCCTCCACTTT.

Ten or more counts support this clonotype. V is TRBV6-1 and J is TRBJ1-2, with D unresolved. Deletions cut 2 bases from V and 1 base from J, with 8 bases between. Germline assignment: CDR1 MNHNS and CDR2 SASEGT. This CDR3 is 14 amino acids long. CDR3 nucleotides: TGTGCCAGCAGTGAATGGTGGGGTAACTATGGCTACACCTTC. It translates to CASSEWWGNYGYTF.

This clonotype came up a few times. The junction departs from germline at one end; a sequencing error may be responsible. V and J are TRBV24-1 and TRBJ1-1; D gene ambiguous. The CDR3 is made up of 14 amino acids. Germline V gene data show CDR1 as KGHDR and CDR2 as SFDVKD. In nucleotides, the CDR3 is TGTGCCACCAGCGCCAGTTCGGGGAACGCTGAAGCTTTCTTT. It translates to CATSASSGNAEAFF.

This clonotype was observed many times. The V and J genes are TRBV5-1 and TRBJ2-6; D remains unclear. The CDR3 loop spans 15 amino acids. CDR1 and CDR2 from the germline V gene are SGHRS and YFSETQ. With 1 base removed from V and 0 bases from J, the gap between germline ends came to 5 bases. The CDR3 DNA follows: TGCGCCAGCAGCTTGACAGTCTCTGGGGCCAACGTCCTGACTTTC. As protein: CASSLTVSGANVLTF. The whole variable domain, filled in from reference TRBV5-1 and TRBJ2-6, reads KAGVTQTPRYLIKTRGQQVTLSCSPISGHRSVSWYQQTPGQGLQFLFEYFSETQRNKGNFPGRFSGRQFSNSRSEMNVSTLELGDSALYLCASSLTVSGANVLTFGAGSRLTVL.

This clonotype has at least ten counts. The rearrangement joins TRBV2 to TRBJ1-6; no clear D gene. Trimming removed 8 bases at V and 7 bases at J, with 15 bases between. The CDR3 has 14 amino acids. CDR1 is SNHLY and CDR2 is FYNNEI in the germline V gene. The CDR3 loop is CASGSGYQNSPLHF. As DNA, the CDR3 is TGTGCCAGCGGTTCCGGATACCAGAATTCACCCCTCCACTTT.

This clonotype has only a few counts. V gene TRBV14 combines with J gene TRBJ2-2, with 7 nucleotides matching TRBD2. CDR3 size: 17 residues. Per germline, CDR1 SGHDN and CDR2 FVKESK. Trimming took 0 bases from V and 3 from J; bases not matched to a gene: 7. The CDR3 nucleotides are TGTGCCAGCAGCCAAGATAGGCTAGCGGAATACACCGGGGAGCTGTTTTTT. It codes for CASSQDRLAEYTGELFF.

This clonotype was detected many times. The gene calls are TRBV7-2 and TRBJ2-1, with 11 positions matching TRBD2. CDR1 is SGHTA, CDR2 FQGNSA, per germline. The CDR3 has 15 amino acids. J was trimmed by 8 bases and V by 7 bases; bases with no gene match: 10. DNA for the CDR3: TGTGCCAGCAACACCGGGACTAGCGGCCGTTATGAGCAGTTCTTC. This encodes CASNTGTSGRYEQFF.

The rearrangement uses TRBV7-8 and TRBJ2-5, with D possibly matching TRBD1 (5 bases). Per germline, CDR1 SGHVS and CDR2 FQNEAQ. V dropped 3 bases and J dropped 4 bases, with 15 bases sitting between them. This CDR3 has 15 amino acids. CDR3 in amino acids: CASSFLQGLGETQYF. The CDR3 nucleotides are TGTGCCAGCAGCTTCCTTCAGGGTTTGGGAGAGACCCAGTACTTC.

The chain has TRBV5-4 and TRBJ2-3; D is unresolved. V lost 0 bases to trimming and J lost 2 bases, with 10 bases between them. CDR1 and CDR2 (germline): SGHNT, YYREEE (reference sequence). The CDR3 contains 15 residues. In DNA form, the CDR3 reads TGTGCCAGCAGCTTGGAGGTCAGCCCCACAGATACGCAGTATTTT. It is translated as CASSLEVSPTDTQYF.

The table lists this clonotype with many counts. The chain recombines TRBV20-1 with TRBJ2-1; 7 nucleotides agree with TRBD1. Germline V gene lookup returns CDR1 DFQATT and CDR2 SNEGSKA (reference sequence). The ends lost 4 bases at V and 9 bases at J; junction bases unmatched: 9. This CDR3 has 13 amino acids. CDR3 loop: CSATRQGLGEQFF. The CDR3 coding sequence is TGCAGTGCTACCCGACAGGGCCTTGGTGAGCAGTTCTTC.

This clonotype appeared many times. This chain connects TRBV10-3 to TRBJ2-3; weak D call: TRBD2 (5 bases). The V end was cut by 6 bases, the J end by 0 bases, with 16 bases between. Looked up from germline, CDR1 is ENHRY and CDR2 is SYGVKD. This CDR3 has 16 residues. The CDR3 spells CAIRTNPWDSTDTQYF. DNA for the CDR3: TGTGCCATCAGGACTAACCCCTGGGATAGCACAGATACGCAGTATTTT.

This sequence joins TRBV14 and TRBJ2-2; D is possibly TRBD2 (5 bases). V was shortened by 4 bases and J by 7 bases, with 16 bases between the two germline ends. Looked up from germline, CDR1 is SGHDN and CDR2 is FVKESK. The CDR3 is 15 residues long. The CDR3 is CASSPDEGSIGELFF. In DNA, the CDR3 is TGTGCCAGCAGCCCCGACGAGGGATCTATCGGGGAGCTGTTTTTT.

This clonotype appeared many times. V gene TRBV6-1 combines with J gene TRBJ2-7, with D unresolved. The CDR3 extends over 13 amino acids. Germline CDR1 reads MNHNS; CDR2 reads SASEGT. Trimming pared 6 bases from V and 3 bases from J, leaving 12 bases between. CDR3 in amino acids: CASRSSERYEQYF. DNA for the CDR3: TGTGCCAGCAGAAGTAGTGAGCGCTACGAGCAGTACTTC.

This clonotype showed up many times. V usage is TRBV7-9 and J usage is TRBJ2-1; 9 bases agree with TRBD1. This CDR3 has 15 residues. Germline CDR1 is SEHNR and CDR2 is FQNEAQ (reference sequence). V trimming: 5 bases; J trimming: 2 bases; junction bases outside the gene matches: 4. CDR3 sequence: CASSPQGATYNEQFF. In DNA form, the CDR3 reads TGTGCCAGCAGCCCACAGGGGGCTACCTACAATGAGCAGTTCTTC.

The rearrangement links TRBV28 to TRBJ1-5; D is perhaps TRBD1 (5 bases). The germline V and J ends were trimmed by 2 bases and 6 bases, with 14 bases remaining between them. The CDR3 extends over 15 amino acids. Looked up from germline, CDR1 is MDHEN and CDR2 is SYDVKM. CDR3 in amino acids: CASSLIFGGFQPQHF. CDR3 nucleotides: TGTGCCAGCAGTTTAATTTTTGGGGGTTTTCAGCCCCAGCATTTT.

This clonotype was detected ten times or more. V gene TRBV20-1 combines with J gene TRBJ2-5; 11 bases are shared with TRBD2. V lost 0 bases to trimming and J lost 2 bases; unmatched junction nucleotides: 2. Germline V gene data show CDR1 as DFQATT and CDR2 as SNEGSKA (reference sequence). The CDR3 runs to 15 residues. CDR3 sequence reads: CSARELAGGQETQYF. The CDR3 nucleotides read TGCAGTGCTAGAGAGTTAGCGGGAGGGCAAGAGACCCAGTACTTC.

A note on this clonotype: The final CDR3 position lacks the conserved phenylalanine or tryptophan, pointing to a likely read error. CDR3 sequence (DNA): TGTGCCAGCTCTATCTCTGGGGCCAACGTCCTGACTTAC. Its protein is CASSISGANVLTY. The chain couples TRBV5-8 to TRBJ2-6, with unresolved D. V lost 7 bases, J lost 0 bases, and 5 bases lay in between. CDR3 length equals 13 residues. Germline V gene data show CDR1 as SGHTS and CDR2 as YDEGEE.

This clonotype has a count of ten or more. This sequence joins TRBV9 and TRBJ2-7, with 9 positions matching TRBD1. V was clipped by 3 bases and J by 5 bases; unmatched bases: 9. CDR3 length: 15 amino acids. Per the germline V gene, CDR1 is SGDLS and CDR2 is YYNGEE. CDR3 nucleotide sequence: TGTGCCAGCAGCGGAAGAGGGGACAGGGTCAACGAGCAGTACTTC. It specifies CASSGRGDRVNEQYF. The whole variable domain, remainder taken from reference TRBV9 and TRBJ2-7, is DSGVTQTPKHLITATGQRVTLRCSPRSGDLSVYWYQQSLDQGLQFLIQYYNGEERAKGNILERFSAQQFPDLHSELNLSSLELGDSALYFCASSGRGDRVNEQYFGPGTRLTVT.

V is TRBV27 and J is TRBJ2-7, with TRBD2 matching over 13 bases. The V gene's germline CDR1 is MNHEY and CDR2 SMNVEV (reference sequence). V lost 5 bases and J lost 5; bases outside the gene matches: 3. CDR3 length: 14 residues. The CDR3 DNA is TGTGCCAGCAGTAACGGACTAGCGGGAGACGAGCAGTACTTC. It specifies CASSNGLAGDEQYF.

The chain employs TRBV28 and TRBJ1-5, with D possibly matching TRBD1 (6 bases). Germline V CDR1 and CDR2: MDHEN, SYDVKM. The CDR3 has 14 residues. Trimming shortened V by 5 bases and J by 4 bases, and 12 bases separated the two germline ends. As DNA, the CDR3 is TGTGCCAGCAGTAAGGGGGGGTTTAATCAGCCCCAGCATTTT. Amino acids: CASSKGGFNQPQHF.